This T cell receptor beta chain was captured in a study of neurological immune-mediated disorders. This clonotype was seen many times. Time point here: longitudinal time-point 3. The unsorted libraries originated from 2 million PBMCs kept at -80 C. V was cut by 4 bases and J by 6 bases, with 22 bases left in between. Germline V CDR1 and CDR2: SGDLS, YYNGEE. The CDR3 contains 16 residues. TCRdb redid the calling of the 5' RACE reads with MiXCR, one entry per CDR3 protein. The repertoire holds about 53,000 distinct CDR3 sequences, with 7% to 9% as singletons. Specimen: PBMCs. The receptor's source is a middle-aged woman in good health. The rearrangement links TRBV9 to TRBJ1-2; D perhaps matches TRBD1 (5 bases). The chain's CDR3 is CASSLTSPGRLNGYTF. For the CDR3, the DNA is TGTGCCAGCAGCCTTACCAGTCCAGGGAGGCTAAATGGCTACACCTTC.